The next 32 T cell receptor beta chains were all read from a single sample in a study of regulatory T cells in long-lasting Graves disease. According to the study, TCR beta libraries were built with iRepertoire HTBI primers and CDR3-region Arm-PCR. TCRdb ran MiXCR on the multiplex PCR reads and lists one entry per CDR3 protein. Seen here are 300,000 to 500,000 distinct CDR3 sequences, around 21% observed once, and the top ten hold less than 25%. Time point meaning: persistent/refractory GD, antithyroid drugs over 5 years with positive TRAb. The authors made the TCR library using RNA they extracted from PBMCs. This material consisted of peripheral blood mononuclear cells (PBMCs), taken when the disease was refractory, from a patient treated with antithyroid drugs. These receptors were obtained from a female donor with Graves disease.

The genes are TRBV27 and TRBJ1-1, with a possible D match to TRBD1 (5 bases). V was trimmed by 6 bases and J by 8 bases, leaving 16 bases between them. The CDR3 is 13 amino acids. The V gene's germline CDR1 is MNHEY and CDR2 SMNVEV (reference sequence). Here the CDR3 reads CASRGTGHLEAFF. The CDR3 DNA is TGTGCCAGCAGGGGGACGGGTCACCTCGAAGCTTTCTTT.

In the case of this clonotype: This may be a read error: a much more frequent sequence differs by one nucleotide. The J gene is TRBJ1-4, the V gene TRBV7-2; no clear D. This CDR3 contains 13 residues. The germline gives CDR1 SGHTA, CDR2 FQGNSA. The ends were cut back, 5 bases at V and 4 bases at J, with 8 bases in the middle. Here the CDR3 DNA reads TGTGCCAGCAGCCACTGGAGTAATGAAAAACTGTTTTTT. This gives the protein CASSHWSNEKLFF.

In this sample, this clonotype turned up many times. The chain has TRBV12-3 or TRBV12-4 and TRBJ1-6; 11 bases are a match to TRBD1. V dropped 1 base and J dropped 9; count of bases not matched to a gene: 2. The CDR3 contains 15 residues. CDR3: CASSLGDRGVSPLHF. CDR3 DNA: TGTGCCAGCAGTTTAGGGGACAGGGGGGTTTCACCCCTCCACTTT.

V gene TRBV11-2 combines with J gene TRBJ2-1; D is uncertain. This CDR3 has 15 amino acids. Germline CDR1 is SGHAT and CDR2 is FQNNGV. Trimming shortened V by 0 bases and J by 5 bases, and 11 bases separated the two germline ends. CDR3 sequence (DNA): TGTGCCAGCAGCTTAGATCTGACGGAGAACAATGAGCAGTTCTTC. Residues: CASSLDLTENNEQFF.

CDR3 in amino acids: CSASIAGLNEQFF. CDR3 nucleotide sequence: TGCAGTGCTTCCATCGCAGGTCTCAATGAGCAGTTCTTC. V is TRBV20-1 and J is TRBJ2-1; D unresolved. The CDR3 runs to 13 residues. Germline assignment: CDR1 DFQATT and CDR2 SNEGSKA (reference sequence). The ends were cut back, 5 bases at V and 6 bases at J, with 14 bases in the middle.

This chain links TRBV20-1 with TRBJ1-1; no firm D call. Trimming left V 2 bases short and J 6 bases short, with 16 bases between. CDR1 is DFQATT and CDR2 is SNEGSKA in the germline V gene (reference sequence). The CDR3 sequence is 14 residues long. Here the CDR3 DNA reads TGCAGTGCTAGACCCCGCGGGTCATGGCCTGAAGCTTTCTTT. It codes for CSARPRGSWPEAFF.

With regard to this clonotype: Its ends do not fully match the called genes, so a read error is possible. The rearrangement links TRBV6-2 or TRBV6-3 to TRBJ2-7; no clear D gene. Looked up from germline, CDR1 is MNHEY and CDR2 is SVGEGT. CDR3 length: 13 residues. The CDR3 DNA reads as TGTGCCAGCAGTAGGCAGGCCTCCCACGAGCAGTACTTC. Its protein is CASSRQASHEQYF.

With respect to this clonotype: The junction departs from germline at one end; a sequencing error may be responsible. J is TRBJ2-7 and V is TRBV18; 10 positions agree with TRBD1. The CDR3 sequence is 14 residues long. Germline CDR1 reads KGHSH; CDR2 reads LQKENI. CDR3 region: CASSAPGQGYEQYF. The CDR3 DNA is TGTGCCAGCTCAGCACCGGGACAGGGGTACGAGCAGTACTTC.

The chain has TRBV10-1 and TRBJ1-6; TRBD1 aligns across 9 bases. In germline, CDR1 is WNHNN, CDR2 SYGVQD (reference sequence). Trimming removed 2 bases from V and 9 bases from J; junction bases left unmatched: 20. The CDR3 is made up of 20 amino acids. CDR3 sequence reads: CASSEKVVGTGPPAGSPLHF. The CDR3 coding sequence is TGCGCCAGCAGTGAGAAGGTCGTGGGGACAGGGCCCCCGGCCGGTTCACCCCTCCACTTT.

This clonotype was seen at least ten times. The CDR3 is CASTPSGTSYEQYF. CDR3 nucleotides: TGTGCCAGCACCCCGAGCGGTACCTCCTACGAGCAGTACTTC. The chain is built from TRBV28 and TRBJ2-7; a possible D gene is TRBD2 (5 bases). Germline V gene data show CDR1 as MDHEN and CDR2 as SYDVKM. Between the trimmed V and J ends, which lost 7 bases and 0 bases, there was a span of 13 bases. This CDR3 has 14 amino acids.

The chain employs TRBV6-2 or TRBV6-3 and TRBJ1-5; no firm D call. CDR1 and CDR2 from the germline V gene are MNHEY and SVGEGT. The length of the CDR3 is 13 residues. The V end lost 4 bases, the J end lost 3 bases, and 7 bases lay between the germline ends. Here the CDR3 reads CASSWQDNQPQHF. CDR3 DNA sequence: TGTGCCAGCAGTTGGCAAGACAATCAGCCCCAGCATTTT.

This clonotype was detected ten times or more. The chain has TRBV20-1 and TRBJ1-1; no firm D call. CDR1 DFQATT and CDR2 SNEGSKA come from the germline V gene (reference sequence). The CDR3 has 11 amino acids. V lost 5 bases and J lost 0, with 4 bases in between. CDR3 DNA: TGCAGTGCTCTACTGAACACTGAAGCTTTCTTT. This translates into CSALLNTEAFF.

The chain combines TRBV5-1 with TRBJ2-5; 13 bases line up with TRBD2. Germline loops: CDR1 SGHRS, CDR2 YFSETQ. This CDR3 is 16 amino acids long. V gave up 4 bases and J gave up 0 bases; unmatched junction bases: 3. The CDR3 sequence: CASSLGLAGNQETQYF. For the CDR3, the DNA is TGCGCCAGCAGCCTGGGACTAGCGGGAAACCAAGAGACCCAGTACTTC.

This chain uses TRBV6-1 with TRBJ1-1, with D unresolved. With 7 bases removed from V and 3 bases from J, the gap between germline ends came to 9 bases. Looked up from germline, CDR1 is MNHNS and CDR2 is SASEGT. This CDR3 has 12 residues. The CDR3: CASKEEHTEAFF. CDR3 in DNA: TGTGCCAGCAAAGAGGAACACACTGAAGCTTTCTTT.

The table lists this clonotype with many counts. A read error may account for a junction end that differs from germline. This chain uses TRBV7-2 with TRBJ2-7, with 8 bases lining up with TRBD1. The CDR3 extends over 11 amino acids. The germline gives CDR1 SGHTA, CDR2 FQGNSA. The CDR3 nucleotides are TGTGCCAGCAGCTTAGGGGACAGGCCTTTCTTC. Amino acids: CASSLGDRPFF.

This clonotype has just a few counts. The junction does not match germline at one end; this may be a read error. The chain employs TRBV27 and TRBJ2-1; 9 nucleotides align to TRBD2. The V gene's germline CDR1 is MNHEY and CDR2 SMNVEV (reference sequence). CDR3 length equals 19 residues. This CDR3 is CASSLRWLAGGPSYSEQFF. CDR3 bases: TGTGCCAGCAGTTTACGTTGGCTGGCGGGAGGGCCCTCCTACAGTGAGCAGTTCTTC.

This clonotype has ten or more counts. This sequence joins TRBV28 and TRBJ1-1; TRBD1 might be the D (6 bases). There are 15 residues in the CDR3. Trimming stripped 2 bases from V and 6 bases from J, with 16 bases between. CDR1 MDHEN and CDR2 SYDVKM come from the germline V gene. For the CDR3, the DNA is TGTGCCAGCAGTTTACCAGGACAGCCCGGTCCTGAAGCTTTCTTT. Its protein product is CASSLPGQPGPEAFF.

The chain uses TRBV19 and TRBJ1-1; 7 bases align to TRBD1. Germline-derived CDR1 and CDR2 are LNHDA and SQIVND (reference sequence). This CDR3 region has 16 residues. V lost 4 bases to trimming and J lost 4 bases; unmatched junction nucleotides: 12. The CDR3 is CASSKAFRGLGTEAFF. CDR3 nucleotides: TGTGCCAGTAGTAAAGCCTTCAGGGGGTTGGGCACTGAAGCTTTCTTT.

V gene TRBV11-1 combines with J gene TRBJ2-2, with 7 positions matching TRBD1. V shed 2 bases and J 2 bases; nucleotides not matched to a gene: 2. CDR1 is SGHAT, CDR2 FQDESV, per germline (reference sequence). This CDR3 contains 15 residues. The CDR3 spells CASSLQGDNTGELFF. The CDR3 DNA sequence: TGTGCCAGCAGCTTACAGGGGGACAACACCGGGGAGCTGTTTTTT.

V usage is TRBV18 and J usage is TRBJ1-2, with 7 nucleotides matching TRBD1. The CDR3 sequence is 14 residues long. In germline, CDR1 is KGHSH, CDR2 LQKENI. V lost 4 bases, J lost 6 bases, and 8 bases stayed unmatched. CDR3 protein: CASSLRNRGHGYTF. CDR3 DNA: TGTGCCAGCTCACTTAGGAACAGGGGCCATGGCTACACCTTC.

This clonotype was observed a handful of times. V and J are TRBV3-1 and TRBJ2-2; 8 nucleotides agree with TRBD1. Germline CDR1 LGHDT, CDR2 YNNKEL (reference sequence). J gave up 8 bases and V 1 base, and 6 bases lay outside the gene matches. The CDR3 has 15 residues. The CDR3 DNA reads TGTGCCAGCAGCCAAGTTCCCAGGGGGCGAGGGGAGCTGTTTTTT. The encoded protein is CASSQVPRGRGELFF.

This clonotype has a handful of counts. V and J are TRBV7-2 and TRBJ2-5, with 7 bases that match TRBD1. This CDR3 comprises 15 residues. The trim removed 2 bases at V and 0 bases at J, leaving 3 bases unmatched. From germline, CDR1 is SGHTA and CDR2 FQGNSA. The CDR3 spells CASSLFGTDQETQYF. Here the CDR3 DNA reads TGTGCCAGCAGCTTATTCGGGACAGACCAAGAGACCCAGTACTTC. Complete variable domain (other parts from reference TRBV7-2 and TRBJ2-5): GAGVSQSPSNKVTEKGKDVELRCDPISGHTALYWYRQSLGQGLEFLIYFQGNSAPDKSGLPSDRFSAERTGGSVSTLTIQRTQQEDSAVYLCASSLFGTDQETQYFGPGTRLLVL.

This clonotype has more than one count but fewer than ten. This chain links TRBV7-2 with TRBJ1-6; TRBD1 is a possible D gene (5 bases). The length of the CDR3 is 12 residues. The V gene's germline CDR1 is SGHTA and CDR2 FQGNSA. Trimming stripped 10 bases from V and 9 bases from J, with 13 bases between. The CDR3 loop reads CATRLQGSPLHF. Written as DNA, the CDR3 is TGTGCCACCCGTCTCCAGGGTTCACCCCTCCACTTT.

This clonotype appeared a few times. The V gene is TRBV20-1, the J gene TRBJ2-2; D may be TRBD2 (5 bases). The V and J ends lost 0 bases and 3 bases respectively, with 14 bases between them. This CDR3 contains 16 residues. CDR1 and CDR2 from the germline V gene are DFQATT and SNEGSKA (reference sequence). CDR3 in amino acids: CSARDPSGGDTGELFF. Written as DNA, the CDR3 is TGCAGTGCTAGAGATCCCAGCGGTGGAGACACCGGGGAGCTGTTTTTT.

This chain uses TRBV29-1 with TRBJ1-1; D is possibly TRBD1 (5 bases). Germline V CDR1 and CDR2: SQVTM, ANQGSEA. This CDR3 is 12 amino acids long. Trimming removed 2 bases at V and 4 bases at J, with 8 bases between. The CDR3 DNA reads TGCAGCGTTGAAAGGGGTGGCACTGAAGCTTTCTTT. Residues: CSVERGGTEAFF.

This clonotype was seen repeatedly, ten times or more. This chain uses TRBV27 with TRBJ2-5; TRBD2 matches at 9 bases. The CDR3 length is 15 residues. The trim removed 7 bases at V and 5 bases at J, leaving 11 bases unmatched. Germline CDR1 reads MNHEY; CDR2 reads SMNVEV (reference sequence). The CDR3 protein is CASKARSGSGETQYF. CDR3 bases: TGTGCCAGCAAAGCCCGTAGCGGGAGTGGTGAGACCCAGTACTTC.

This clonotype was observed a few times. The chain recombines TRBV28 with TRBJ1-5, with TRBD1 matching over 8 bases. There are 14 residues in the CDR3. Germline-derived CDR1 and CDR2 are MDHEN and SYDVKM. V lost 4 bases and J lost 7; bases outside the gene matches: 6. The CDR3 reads CASSYRDRWQPQHF. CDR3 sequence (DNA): TGTGCCAGCAGTTACCGGGACAGGTGGCAGCCCCAGCATTTT.

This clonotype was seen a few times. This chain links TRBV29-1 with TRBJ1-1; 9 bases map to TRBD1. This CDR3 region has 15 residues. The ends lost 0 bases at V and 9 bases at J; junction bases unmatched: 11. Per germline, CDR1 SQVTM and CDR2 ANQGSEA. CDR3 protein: CSVEDNLGTGFQAFF. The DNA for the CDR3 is TGCAGCGTTGAAGATAATTTAGGGACAGGGTTTCAAGCTTTCTTT.

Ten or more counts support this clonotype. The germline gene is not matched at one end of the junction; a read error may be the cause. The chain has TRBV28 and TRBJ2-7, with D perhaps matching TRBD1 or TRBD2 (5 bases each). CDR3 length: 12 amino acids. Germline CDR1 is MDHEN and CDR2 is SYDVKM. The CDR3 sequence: CASSLPGTAPNF. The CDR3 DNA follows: TGTGCCAGCAGTTTACCCGGGACCGCCCCGAACTTC.

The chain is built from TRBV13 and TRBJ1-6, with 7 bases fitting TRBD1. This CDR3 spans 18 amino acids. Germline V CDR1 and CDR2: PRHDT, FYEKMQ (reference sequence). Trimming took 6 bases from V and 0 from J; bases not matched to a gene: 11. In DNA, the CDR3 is TGTGCCAGCAGTTTGACAGGGAACCCAAGCTCCTATAATTCACCCCTCCACTTT. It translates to CASSLTGNPSSYNSPLHF.

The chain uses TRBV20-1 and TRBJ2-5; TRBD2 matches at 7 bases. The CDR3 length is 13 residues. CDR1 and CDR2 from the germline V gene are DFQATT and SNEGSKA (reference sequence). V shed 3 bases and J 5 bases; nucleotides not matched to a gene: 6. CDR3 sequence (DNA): TGCAGTGCTAGTCCCAGCGGGACGGAGACCCAGTACTTC. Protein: CSASPSGTETQYF.

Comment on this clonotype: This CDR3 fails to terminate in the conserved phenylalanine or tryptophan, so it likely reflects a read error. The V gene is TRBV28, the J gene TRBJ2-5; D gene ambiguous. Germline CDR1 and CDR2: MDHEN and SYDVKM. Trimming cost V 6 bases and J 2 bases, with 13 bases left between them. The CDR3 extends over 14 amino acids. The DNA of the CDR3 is TGTGCCAGCAGCCCCCCCTTGGGTCAAGAGACCCAGTACTCC. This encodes CASSPPLGQETQYS.